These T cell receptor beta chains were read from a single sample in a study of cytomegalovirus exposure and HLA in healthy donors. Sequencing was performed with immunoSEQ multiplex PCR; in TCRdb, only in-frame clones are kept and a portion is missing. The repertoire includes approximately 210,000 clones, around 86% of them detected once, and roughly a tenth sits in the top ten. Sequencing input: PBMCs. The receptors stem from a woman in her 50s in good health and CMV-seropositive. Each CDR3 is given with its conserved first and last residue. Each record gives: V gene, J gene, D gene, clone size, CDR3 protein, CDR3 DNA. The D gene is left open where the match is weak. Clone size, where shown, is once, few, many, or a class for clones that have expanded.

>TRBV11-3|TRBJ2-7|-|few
CASSFNEDYEQYF
TGTGCCAGCAGCTTTAACGAGGACTACGAGCAGTACTTC
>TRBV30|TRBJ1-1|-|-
CAWTTGRTEAFF
TGTGCCTGGACCACCGGGAGGACTGAAGCTTTCTTT
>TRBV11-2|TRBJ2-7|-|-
CASSLAPTWPEQYF
TGTGCCAGCAGCTTAGCCCCGACTTGGCCCGAGCAGTACTTC
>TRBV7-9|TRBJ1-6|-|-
CASEAAGNSPLHF
TGTGCTAGCGAAGCGGCCGGCAATTCACCCCTCCACTTT
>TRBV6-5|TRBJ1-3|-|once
CASTDGGAGNTIYF
TGTGCCAGCACCGACGGGGGGGCGGGAAACACCATATATTTT
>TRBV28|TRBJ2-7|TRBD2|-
CASSSSGGAREQYF
TGTGCCAGCAGTTCTAGCGGGGGGGCCAGGGAGCAGTACTTC
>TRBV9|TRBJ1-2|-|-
CASSVVSGGLYGYTF
TGTGCCAGCAGCGTAGTATCGGGGGGACTCTATGGCTACACCTTC
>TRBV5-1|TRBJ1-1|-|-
CASSLGLEAFF
TGCGCCAGCAGCCTCGGACTCGAAGCTTTCTTT
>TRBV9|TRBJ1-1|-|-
CASSSGGWDPPMNTEAFF
TGTGCCAGCAGCTCGGGAGGGTGGGACCCTCCCATGAACACTGAAGCTTTCTTT
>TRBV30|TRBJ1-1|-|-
CAWSLLTEAFF
TGTGCCTGGAGTTTATTAACTGAAGCTTTCTTT
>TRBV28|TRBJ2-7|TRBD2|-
CALGRGSYEQYF
TGTGCCCTAGGGAGGGGCTCCTACGAGCAGTACTTC
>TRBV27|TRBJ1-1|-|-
CASSLSRQSTEAFF
TGTGCCAGCAGTTTATCGCGACAGTCCACTGAAGCTTTCTTT
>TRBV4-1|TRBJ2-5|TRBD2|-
CASSRGGGEQETQYF
TGCGCCAGCAGCCGTGGGGGGGGAGAGCAAGAGACCCAGTACTTC
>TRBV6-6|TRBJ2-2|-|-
CASSRTAPSNTGELFF
TGTGCCAGCAGTCGGACAGCACCTTCGAACACCGGGGAGCTGTTTTTT
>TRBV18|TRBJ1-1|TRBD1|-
CASSPRGTGMATEAFF
TGTGCCAGCTCACCACGGGGGACAGGGATGGCCACTGAAGCTTTCTTT
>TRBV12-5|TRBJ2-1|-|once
CASAAGSLNEQFF
TGTGCTAGTGCGGCAGGGTCACTCAATGAGCAGTTCTTC
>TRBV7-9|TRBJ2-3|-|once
CASSLGQSADTQYF
TGTGCCAGCAGCTTAGGCCAGTCCGCAGATACGCAGTATTTT
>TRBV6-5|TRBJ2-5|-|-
CASSYSLGGYQETQYF
TGTGCCAGCAGTTACTCCCTTGGGGGGTACCAAGAGACCCAGTACTTC
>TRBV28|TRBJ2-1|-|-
CASNERGGPAYNEQFF
TGTGCCAGCAACGAAAGGGGGGGGCCTGCCTACAATGAGCAGTTCTTC
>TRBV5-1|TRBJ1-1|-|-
CASSLNRMNTEAFF
TGCGCCAGCAGCTTAAACAGAATGAACACTGAAGCTTTCTTT
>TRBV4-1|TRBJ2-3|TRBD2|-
CASSLGPSGADTQYF
TGCGCCAGCAGCCTTGGACCTAGCGGAGCGGATACGCAGTATTTT
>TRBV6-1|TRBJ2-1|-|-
CASRAGLPTDEQFF
TGTGCCAGCAGAGCGGGCTTACCAACGGATGAGCAGTTCTTC
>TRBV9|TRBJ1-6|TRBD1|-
CASSTSDRGDNSPLHF
TGTGCCAGCAGCACAAGCGACAGGGGCGATAATTCACCCCTCCACTTT